Listed below are T cell receptor beta chains from one sample, sequenced in a study of type 1 regulatory T cells. Using its own MiXCR run on the reads, TCRdb lists one record per CDR3 protein. The sample yields some 89,000 distinct CDR3 sequences, roughly 30% seen once. Sequenced material: CD4+ T cells, either the whole sample or a sorted fraction (not recorded which). Source of these receptors: a human donor in good health. CDR3s include the opening cysteine and the closing phenylalanine or tryptophan. A D gene is named only where the DNA matches it firmly. Part of the rows lack a size; the others show once, few, many or a class for expanded clones.

TGTGCCAGCAGCTTTGGACCGCCGGGACAGGGTCTCTACGAGCAGTACTTC CASSFGPPGQGLYEQYF TRBV5-5 few TRBJ2-7 TRBD1 17
TGTGCCATCCGATCCGGGGCTAACGTCCTGACTTTC CAIRSGANVLTF TRBV10-3 - TRBJ2-6 - 12
TGTGCCAGCAGTGAACTAGCGGGAGAGGGGGCCAAAAACATTCAGTACTTC CASSELAGEGAKNIQYF TRBV2 few TRBJ2-4 TRBD2 17
TGCAGCGTTGTTGGGCCGGGGGGTTTGCCCGAGCAGTACTTC CSVVGPGGLPEQYF TRBV29-1 - TRBJ2-7 TRBD2 14
TGTGCCACCAGTGATTTCAGGGGACTAAACACCGGGGAGCTGTTTTTT CATSDFRGLNTGELFF TRBV24-1 - TRBJ2-2 - 16
TGCGCCAGCAGCTTGGGCCCGGGACAGGGCTCCTACGAGCAGTACTTC CASSLGPGQGSYEQYF TRBV5-1 - TRBJ2-7 TRBD1 16
TGCAGCGTAAAATCGACAGGAGATGAGCAGTTCTTC CSVKSTGDEQFF TRBV29-1 - TRBJ2-1 - 12
TGCAGTGCTAGTTCCGGGACAGGGAATCAGCCCCAGCATTTT CSASSGTGNQPQHF TRBV20-1 once TRBJ1-5 TRBD1 14
TGCGCCAGCAGCTTGGTAGGGGATAGCAATCAGCCCCAGCATTTT CASSLVGDSNQPQHF TRBV5-1 - TRBJ1-5 - 15
TGTGCCAGCAGCTTGTGGGGAGAAAGGAACACTGAAGCTTTCTTT CASSLWGERNTEAFF TRBV5-5 few TRBJ1-1 - 15
TGTGCCAGCAGTTCCGCGCATCTAGCGGGAGTGTACTACGAGCAGTACTTC CASSSAHLAGVYYEQYF TRBV6-5 - TRBJ2-7 TRBD2 17
TGTGCCAGCAGCTTATTTCAGAGCTCCTACAATGAGCAGTTCTTC CASSLFQSSYNEQFF TRBV7-2 few TRBJ2-1 - 15
TGTGCCAGCAGTTTCGGGGGGAACGACGGGGAGCTGTTTTTT CASSFGGNDGELFF TRBV27 few TRBJ2-2 TRBD2 14
TGTGCCAGCAGCAAACCCAGGGGTGTTGACGAGCAGTACTTC CASSKPRGVDEQYF TRBV21-1 few TRBJ2-7 - 14
TGTGCCAGCAGCTTCACCCCGCGGAAATACAATGAGCAGTTCTTC CASSFTPRKYNEQFF TRBV28 - TRBJ2-1 - 15
TGCAGTGCTAGTAGGCGGGAGGGCCCAACAGATACGCAGTATTTT CSASRREGPTDTQYF TRBV20-1 - TRBJ2-3 TRBD2 15
TGTGCCAGCAGCCCCTTCGTGTGGCTATACGAGCAGTACTTC CASSPFVWLYEQYF TRBV5-5 - TRBJ2-7 - 14
TGCGCCAGCAGCTTGGCCAGGGGGCAAGAGACCCAGTACTTC CASSLARGQETQYF TRBV5-1 many TRBJ2-5 TRBD1 14
TGTGCCAGCAGTGTGGTGGGAGGGCCGGGGGAGACCCAGTACTTC CASSVVGGPGETQYF TRBV2 - TRBJ2-5 TRBD2 15
TGTGCCAGTAAGGACAGACGAACGAACACCGGGGAGCTGTTTTTT CASKDRRTNTGELFF TRBV6-1 - TRBJ2-2 - 15
TGTGCCACCAGTTCACCTGCGTCTAGCGGGAGGTTAAATGAGCAGTTCTTC CATSSPASSGRLNEQFF TRBV24-1 - TRBJ2-1 TRBD2 17
TGTGCCACCAGTACCCGCGGCGGGGGCTTCGGCACAGATACGCAGTATTTT CATSTRGGGFGTDTQYF TRBV24-1 few TRBJ2-3 - 17
TGCAGTGCTAGTTCTAGCGGGGTAGACAATGAGCAGTTCTTC CSASSSGVDNEQFF TRBV20-1 - TRBJ2-1 TRBD2 14
TGTGCCAGCTCACTACGGGGGGACCCCTATGGCTACACCTTC CASSLRGDPYGYTF TRBV18 - TRBJ1-2 - 14
TGTGCCAGCAGTCCTCCGACAGCGAAGGGAACCCAGTACTTC CASSPPTAKGTQYF TRBV6-1 few TRBJ2-5 - 14
TGCGCCAGCAGCCCCAGTATGAATGAGCAGTTCTTC CASSPSMNEQFF TRBV5-1 - TRBJ2-1 - 12
TGTGCCAGCAGCTTCCCCCACACCGGGGAGCTGTTTTTT CASSFPHTGELFF TRBV7-2 - TRBJ2-2 - 13
TGTGCCAGCTCACCTGCCGGGACAGGGGGGTACGAGCAGTACTTC CASSPAGTGGYEQYF TRBV18 few TRBJ2-7 TRBD1 15
TGTGCCAGCAGTTCCGCTAGCGGGATGGTCACAGATACGCAGTATTTT CASSSASGMVTDTQYF TRBV12-3/TRBV12-4 - TRBJ2-3 TRBD2 16
TGCGCCAGCAGCCCGGGGGCCGGGACAACTTATGGCTACACCTTC CASSPGAGTTYGYTF TRBV5-1 - TRBJ1-2 - 15
TGCAGTGCTCCTCTCTTCAATGACGAGACCCAGTACTTC CSAPLFNDETQYF TRBV20-1 - TRBJ2-5 - 13
TGCAGTGCTAGATCAGCGGGACAGACCCCACTAGCGGGCCGAAACACCGGGGAGCTGTTTTTT CSARSAGQTPLAGRNTGELFF TRBV20-1 few TRBJ2-2 TRBD2 21
TGTGCCTGTTCCGGGACAGGGAGTGGGTCCTATGGCTACACCTTC CACSGTGSGSYGYTF TRBV30 few TRBJ1-2 TRBD1 15
TGTGCCAGCAGCACGGACTCTAGCGGGGGAAACAATGAGCAGTTCTTC CASSTDSSGGNNEQFF TRBV7-2 - TRBJ2-1 TRBD2 16
TGCAGTGCTAGAGACGAAACCACAGATACGCAGTATTTT CSARDETTDTQYF TRBV20-1 - TRBJ2-3 - 13
TGCAGTGCTACGAGCAGGGCTGGAAACACCATATATTTT CSATSRAGNTIYF TRBV20-1 - TRBJ1-3 - 13
TGTGCCAGCCTTGAGGGCGTTCGGAACACCGGGGAGCTGTTTTTT CASLEGVRNTGELFF TRBV28 - TRBJ2-2 - 15
TGTGCCAGCAGCTTCGAGTCAGAGACCCAGTACTTC CASSFESETQYF TRBV7-9 - TRBJ2-5 - 12
TGTGCCACAACAAAGAAAGCCCCGGGACAGGGGTACGAGCAGTACTTC CATTKKAPGQGYEQYF TRBV27 many TRBJ2-7 TRBD1 16
TGTGCCAGCAGCCCTGGGGTCTATGGCTACACCTTC CASSPGVYGYTF TRBV28 few TRBJ1-2 - 12
TGTGCCAGTAGTATAGTCGGGCTAGCGGAGAGCTCCTACAATGAGCAGTTCTTC CASSIVGLAESSYNEQFF TRBV19 - TRBJ2-1 TRBD2 18
TGCAGCGTTGGAGATCCTGAGACCCAGTACTTC CSVGDPETQYF TRBV29-1 few TRBJ2-5 - 11
TGTGCCAGCAGCTTAGTAGGGGGACAGTTGAACACTGAAGCTTTCTTT CASSLVGGQLNTEAFF TRBV7-2 few TRBJ1-1 TRBD1 16
TGTGCCAGCAGTCGAAGAAGCGGGAGTGGCACCGGGGGGCTGTTTTTT CASSRRSGSGTGGLFF TRBV6-2/TRBV6-3 - TRBJ2-2 TRBD2 16
TGTGCCATCAGTGAGTCCCTACAGACTAGCGGGAGAGGGGAGACCCAGTACTTC CAISESLQTSGRGETQYF TRBV10-3 - TRBJ2-5 TRBD2 18
TGTGCCAGCAGTCCGACAGGCGCCAAGGGGCAGCCCCAGCATTTT CASSPTGAKGQPQHF TRBV6-2/TRBV6-3 - TRBJ1-5 - 15
TGTGCCAGCAGCTCGTACGGACAGGGTCAACTCGAGCAGTACTTC CASSSYGQGQLEQYF TRBV7-9 - TRBJ2-7 TRBD1 15
TGCAGCGCCGAAACGGGGGAAGAGACCCAGTACTTC CSAETGEETQYF TRBV29-1 few TRBJ2-5 - 12
TGTGCCAGCAGTGAAAGCCTCTACAGCACAGATACGCAGTATTTT CASSESLYSTDTQYF TRBV2 - TRBJ2-3 - 15
TGCAGTGCCCTTCGGGTAGGCGGGAGGGCCAAAAACATTCAGTACTTC CSALRVGGRAKNIQYF TRBV20-1 - TRBJ2-4 TRBD2 16
TGCGCCAGCAGCGGCACAGCGGGGGAGATCAGCGAGCAGTACTTC CASSGTAGEISEQYF TRBV5-1 - TRBJ2-7 TRBD2 15
TGTGCCAGCAGTTCCCCGACTAGCGGGATGTACAATGAGCAGTTCTTC CASSSPTSGMYNEQFF TRBV12-3/TRBV12-4 few TRBJ2-1 TRBD2 16
TGCGCCAGCAGCTTTGTCCGGAGCTCCTACGAGCAGTACTTC CASSFVRSSYEQYF TRBV5-1 few TRBJ2-7 - 14
TGTGCCAGCAGCTTACAAGGGACCTACGAGCAGTACTTC CASSLQGTYEQYF TRBV7-9 few TRBJ2-7 - 13
TGTGCCAGCAGCTTGGAACTACGAACTCTGAGGCCTAATGAGCAGTTCTTC CASSLELRTLRPNEQFF TRBV5-4 - TRBJ2-1 - 17